This TCR beta chain derives from a study of cytotoxic CD8 clonotypes in ibrutinib-treated CLL. At the level of the study: Responses: 24 partial, 2 complete; after median approximately 68 months, roughly 15 stayed remitted, about twelve progressed. Study outcomes and limitations: Sustained-remission and progressing patients were not sampled at matched times.

Trimming removed 5 bases at V and 4 bases at J, with 14 bases between. Germline CDR1 reads SGHNT; CDR2 reads YENEEA. The CDR3 extends over 14 amino acids. This clone occurred many times. What it binds is not known. Repertoires were generated with immunoSEQ multiplex PCR, while TCRdb's copy carries only in-frame clones and drops some. This sample yields about 300,000 clones, of which 70% to 80% are seen a single time; roughly 6% belongs to the top ten. TCR beta library input comprised about 2 micrograms of genomic DNA from cryopreserved PBMCs. The TCR originated in a human donor with chronic lymphocytic leukemia. V gene TRBV11-3 combines with J gene TRBJ2-5; D is possibly TRBD1 or TRBD2 (6 bases each). The sequencing here drew on PBMCs, taken at disease progression, from a patient treated with ibrutinib. CDR3 protein: CASSRGRGGETQYF. CDR3 bases: TGTGCCAGCAGCCGGGGGCGGGGAGGAGAGACCCAGTACTTC.